Below, one T cell receptor beta chain is given with its context. Authors' processing steps: Amplification from reference gene primers served as the basis for estimated nucleated cell counts. Produced via immunoSEQ multiplex PCR; TCRdb's table is partial and in-frame only. For V, J and clone size, that table is used; D and trimming come from the DNA. The table has about 120,000 clones, approximately 80% seen once. The data were obtained in a study of blood T cell repertoires in COVID-19. The wider study: Samples representing acute and convalescent COVID-19 were sourced from the United States, Italy and Spain. The analysed material was cDNA or gDNA that came from T cells, B-cell-depleted T cells, or PBMCs.

The TCR sequence derives from a man in his 70s with active or convalescent COVID-19. Sample: peripheral blood.

The CDR3 loop reads CASSVGLGASTDTQYF. The CDR3 DNA follows: TGTGCCAGCAGTGTTGGACTGGGGGCGAGCACAGATACGCAGTATTTT. The rearrangement joins TRBV28 to TRBJ2-3, with a weak D call TRBD1 (6 bases). The germline V gene encodes CDR1 MDHEN and CDR2 SYDVKM. The CDR3 spans 16 residues. Trimming pared 5 bases from V and 0 bases from J, leaving 15 bases between.